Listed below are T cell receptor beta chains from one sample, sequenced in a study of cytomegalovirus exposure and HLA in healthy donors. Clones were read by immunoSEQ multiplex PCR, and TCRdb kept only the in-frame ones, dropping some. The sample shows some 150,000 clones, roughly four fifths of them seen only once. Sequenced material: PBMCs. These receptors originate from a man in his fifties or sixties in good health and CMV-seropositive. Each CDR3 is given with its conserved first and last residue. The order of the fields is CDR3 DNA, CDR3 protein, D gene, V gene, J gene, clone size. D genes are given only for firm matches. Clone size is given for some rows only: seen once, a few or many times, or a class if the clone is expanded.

TGTGCCATCAGTGGGACCCAGGGCACCGGGGAGCTGTTTTTT,CAISGTQGTGELFF,NA,TRBV10-3,TRBJ2-2,NA
TGTGCCAGCTCACCAAGTATGGACATGGGGACTGAAGCTTTCTTT,CASSPSMDMGTEAFF,NA,TRBV18,TRBJ1-1,NA
TGTGCCAGCAGCATCAGGGGGAATCAGCCCCAGCATTTT,CASSIRGNQPQHF,TRBD1,TRBV7-2,TRBJ1-5,NA
TGTGCCAGCAGTCCGACAGACCGAAGGGAGCAGTATTTT,CASSPTDRREQYF,NA,TRBV28,TRBJ2-3,NA
TGTGCCAGCAGACTCTCCCGGGTGGATCAGCCCCAGCATTTT,CASRLSRVDQPQHF,NA,TRBV28,TRBJ1-5,NA
TGTGCCAGCAGCCCCAGGGGGGTCTACGGGGACGAGCAGTACTTC,CASSPRGVYGDEQYF,NA,TRBV6-5,TRBJ2-7,NA
TGTGCCAGCACTGGCGGTCCCTACGAGCAGTACTTC,CASTGGPYEQYF,NA,TRBV2,TRBJ2-7,NA
TGTGCCAGCAGCTTGTGGGGCCGCTACGAGCAGTACTTC,CASSLWGRYEQYF,NA,TRBV5-6,TRBJ2-7,NA
TGTGCCTGGATAAACGGGGTTCCGTCTGGAAACACCATATATTTT,CAWINGVPSGNTIYF,NA,TRBV30,TRBJ1-3,NA
TGTGCCAGCAGCTTAGAGGGCCCAGCTAACTATGGCTACACCTTC,CASSLEGPANYGYTF,NA,TRBV11-2,TRBJ1-2,NA
TGTGCCAGTAGTGCATTGGGGGGGCAGGGTAGAACCTACGAGCAGTACTTC,CASSALGGQGRTYEQYF,NA,TRBV19,TRBJ2-7,NA
TGTGCCACCAGCAGGGGAAAACTAGCGGGGGGGTTAGTAACAAATGAGCAGTTCTTC,CATSRGKLAGGLVTNEQFF,TRBD2,TRBV15,TRBJ2-1,once
TGTGCCAGCAGTTTAGCGGGAGCAGAGACCCAGTACTTC,CASSLAGAETQYF,TRBD2,TRBV27,TRBJ2-5,NA
TGTGCCAGCAGTCCTACAGGGGGGGTTTGGTATGGCTACACCTTC,CASSPTGGVWYGYTF,TRBD1,TRBV28,TRBJ1-2,NA
TGTGCCAGCAATTACGACAGGTTCCTAGGGGACACTGAAGCTTTCTTT,CASNYDRFLGDTEAFF,NA,TRBV27,TRBJ1-1,NA
TGTGCCAGCAGCTTGGGGTGGGGACAGGGGGCGTTCTACAATGAGCAGTTCTTC,CASSLGWGQGAFYNEQFF,TRBD1,TRBV5-5,TRBJ2-1,NA
TGTGCCAGCAACGAACAGGCGGCAGGCCGGGAGCTGTTTTTT,CASNEQAAGRELFF,NA,TRBV6-1,TRBJ2-2,NA
TGCGCCAGCAGCCAAGGACGGGCCCTAGCGGGAGTTACAGATACGCAGTATTTT,CASSQGRALAGVTDTQYF,TRBD2,TRBV4-1,TRBJ2-3,NA
TGTGCCAGCAGTTTTGAAGGCCGGGGTCCCGATGAGCAGTTCTTC,CASSFEGRGPDEQFF,NA,TRBV28,TRBJ2-1,NA
TGTGCCAGCAGCCGGGACAACGTACAGCCCCAGCATTTT,CASSRDNVQPQHF,NA,TRBV28,TRBJ1-5,NA
TGTGCCAGCAGCCAGTCGGGGGGGTATCAAGAGACCCAGTACTTC,CASSQSGGYQETQYF,TRBD2,TRBV6-5,TRBJ2-5,NA
TGTGCCAGCAGCAGGCAGGGGGGCTTAGAGACCCAGTACTTC,CASSRQGGLETQYF,NA,TRBV11-2,TRBJ2-5,NA
TGTGCCAGCAGTGCCCGGGTCCTCTCCTATGGCTACACCTTC,CASSARVLSYGYTF,NA,TRBV27,TRBJ1-2,once
TGCGCCAGCAGCGCCGGACTAGCGGGAGTGTACAATGAGCAGTTCTTC,CASSAGLAGVYNEQFF,TRBD2,TRBV5-1,TRBJ2-1,once
TGTGCCAGCAGTTTGGAGGGGGCGTCCGGTGTCCAGCATTTT,CASSLEGASGVQHF,TRBD1,TRBV28,TRBJ1-5,NA
TGTGCCAGCAGCTCATTACAGGGGGCGCGAGAGACCCAGTACTTC,CASSSLQGARETQYF,TRBD1,TRBV5-6,TRBJ2-5,NA
TGTGCCTCCCGAGCCGTCCTTTCCTCCTACGAGCAGTACTTC,CASRAVLSSYEQYF,NA,TRBV6-5,TRBJ2-7,NA
TGCGCCAGCAGCCAAGCCGACAGCTATGATACGCAGTATTTT,CASSQADSYDTQYF,NA,TRBV4-3,TRBJ2-3,NA
TGTGCCAGCAGCCGGAGTAGGTGGAGCAGTCCACCCCTCCACTTT,CASSRSRWSSPPLHF,NA,TRBV28,TRBJ1-6,NA
TGTGCCAGCAGCTTGGAAGGGGTGCATGAAAAACTGTTTTTT,CASSLEGVHEKLFF,NA,TRBV5-8,TRBJ1-4,NA
TGTGCCAGCAGCCCCTCTAGAATCGGGGAGCTGTTTTTT,CASSPSRIGELFF,NA,TRBV5-4,TRBJ2-2,NA
TGTGCCAGCAGCCCCAACCCGGGACTAGCGGGGAAAAGAGAAACCCAGTACTTC,CASSPNPGLAGKRETQYF,TRBD2,TRBV5-4,TRBJ2-5,once
TGTGCCAGCAGCGACGGGGGACTAGCTGGCTACGAGCAGTACTTC,CASSDGGLAGYEQYF,TRBD2,TRBV9,TRBJ2-7,few
TGCGCCAGCAGCTTGGCCGGGACAACGAACACTGAAGCTTTCTTT,CASSLAGTTNTEAFF,NA,TRBV5-1,TRBJ1-1,NA
TGCGCCAGCACCCCGGACAGGACCAACACCGGGGAGCTGTTTTTT,CASTPDRTNTGELFF,TRBD1,TRBV5-1,TRBJ2-2,NA
TGTGCCAGCAGCTTGGGACAGGGGAGATTAGGTGGCTACACCTTC,CASSLGQGRLGGYTF,TRBD1,TRBV7-2,TRBJ1-2,NA
TGTGCCAGTAGTTCTGGGGCCGCAGGAGAGACCCAGTACTTC,CASSSGAAGETQYF,NA,TRBV19,TRBJ2-5,NA
TGTGCCAGCAGTATTACGGGGAACACTGAAGCTTTCTTT,CASSITGNTEAFF,NA,TRBV2,TRBJ1-1,NA
TGTGCCAGCAGCTTTGAGACCGGGACAGGGTTCGTGAGAGGACTGTTTTTT,CASSFETGTGFVRGLFF,TRBD1,TRBV7-9,TRBJ1-4,NA
TGCGCCAGCAGCCAAGAGATTCTAGGACAGTGGGTCGTACACTATGGCTACACCTTC,CASSQEILGQWVVHYGYTF,NA,TRBV4-1,TRBJ1-2,NA
TGTGCCAGCAGAGTCACCCGGGGGGTGAGCTCAGATACGCAGTATTTT,CASRVTRGVSSDTQYF,TRBD2,TRBV28,TRBJ2-3,NA
TGCGCCAGCAGCCGTACCGGGTCCTATGTAGAAAAACTGTTTTTT,CASSRTGSYVEKLFF,NA,TRBV4-1,TRBJ1-4,NA
TGTGCCAGCAGTGACAGGGACAGTCAGTACTTC,CASSDRDSQYF,TRBD1,TRBV28,TRBJ2-7,few
TGTGCCAGCAGTTTGGATCCTTACAGGGGGGACTATGGCTACACCTTC,CASSLDPYRGDYGYTF,TRBD1,TRBV27,TRBJ1-2,few
TGCAGCGTTGTTTGGACAGGGGTAAATGAGCAGTTCTTC,CSVVWTGVNEQFF,TRBD1,TRBV29-1,TRBJ2-1,NA
TGTGCCAGCAGCCCGGATGGACAGAACTACGAGCAGTACTTC,CASSPDGQNYEQYF,NA,TRBV9,TRBJ2-7,few
TGCGCCAGCAGCTTGGGACAGACCAAATACGAGCAGTACTTC,CASSLGQTKYEQYF,NA,TRBV5-1,TRBJ2-7,many